This T cell receptor (beta chain) was sequenced during a study of blood T cell repertoires in COVID-19. Original processing notes: By means of reference gene primer amplification, nucleated cell counts were estimated. Some clones are missing from TCRdb's copy, which holds only in-frame ones; the method was immunoSEQ multiplex PCR. V and J calls plus clone size are reproduced from that table; the DNA served to infer D and trimming. The data contain around 250,000 clones, roughly 79% of them singletons. Participant-given clinical history determined each cohort assignment. Two negative PCRs, clearance, or symptom resolution characterized the recovered Cohort 3 donors. The CDR3 totals 15 residues. Germline V gene data show CDR1 as MNHNS and CDR2 as SASEGT. The germline V and J ends were trimmed by 1 base and 5 bases, with 11 bases remaining between them.

This clonotype originated in a man in his forties who had recovered from COVID-19. V is TRBV6-1 and J is TRBJ1-4; the D gene is possibly TRBD1 (5 bases). What was sequenced was PBMCs or T cells enriched from blood (not recorded which). The CDR3 nucleotides read TGTGCCAGCAGTGAAGTGGGGGGTAACAATGAAAAACTGTTTTTT. It translates to CASSEVGGNNEKLFF.